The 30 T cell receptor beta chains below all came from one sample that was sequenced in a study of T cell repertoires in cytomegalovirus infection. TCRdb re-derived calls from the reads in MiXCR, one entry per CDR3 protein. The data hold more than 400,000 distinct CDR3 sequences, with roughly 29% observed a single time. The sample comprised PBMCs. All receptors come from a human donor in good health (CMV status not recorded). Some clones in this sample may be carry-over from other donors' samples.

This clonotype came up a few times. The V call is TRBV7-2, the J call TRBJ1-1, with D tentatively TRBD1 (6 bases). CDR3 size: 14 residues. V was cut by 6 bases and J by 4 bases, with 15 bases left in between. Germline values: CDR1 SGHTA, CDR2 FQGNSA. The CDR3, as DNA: TGTGCCAGCAGGGATACAGGGTGGGGCACTGAAGCTTTCTTT. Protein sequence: CASRDTGWGTEAFF.

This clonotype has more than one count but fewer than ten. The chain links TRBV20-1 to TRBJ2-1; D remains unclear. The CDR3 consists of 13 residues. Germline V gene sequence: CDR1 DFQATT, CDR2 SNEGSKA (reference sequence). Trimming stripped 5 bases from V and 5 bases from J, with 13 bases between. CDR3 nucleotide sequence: TGCAGTGCTCAAAGCGCTCTCGACAATGAGCAGTTCTTC. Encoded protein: CSAQSALDNEQFF.

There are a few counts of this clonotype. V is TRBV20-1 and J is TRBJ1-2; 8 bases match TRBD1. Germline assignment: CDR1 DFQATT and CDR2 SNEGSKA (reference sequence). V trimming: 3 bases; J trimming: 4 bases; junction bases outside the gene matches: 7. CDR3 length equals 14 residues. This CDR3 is CSASRQGAPYGYTF. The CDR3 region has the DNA TGCAGTGCTAGCCGTCAGGGGGCCCCCTATGGCTACACCTTC.

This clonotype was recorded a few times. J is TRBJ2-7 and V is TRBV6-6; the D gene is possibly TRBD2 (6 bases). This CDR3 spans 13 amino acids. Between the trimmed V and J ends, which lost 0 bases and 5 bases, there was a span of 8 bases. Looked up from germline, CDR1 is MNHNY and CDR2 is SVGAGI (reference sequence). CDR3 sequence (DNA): TGTGCCAGCAGTTACTCGGAGGGTAACGAGCAGTACTTC. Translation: CASSYSEGNEQYF.

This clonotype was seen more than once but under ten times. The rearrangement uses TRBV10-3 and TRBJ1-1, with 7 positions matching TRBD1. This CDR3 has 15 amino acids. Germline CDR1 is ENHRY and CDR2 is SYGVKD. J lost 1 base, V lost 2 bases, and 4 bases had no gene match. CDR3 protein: CAISEHQGGNTEAFF. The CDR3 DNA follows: TGTGCCATCAGTGAGCATCAGGGGGGGAACACTGAAGCTTTCTTT.

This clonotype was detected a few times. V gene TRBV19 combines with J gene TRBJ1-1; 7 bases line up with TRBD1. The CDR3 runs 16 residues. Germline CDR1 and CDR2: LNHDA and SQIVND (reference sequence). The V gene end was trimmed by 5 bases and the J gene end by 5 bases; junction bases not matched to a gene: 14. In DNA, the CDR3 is TGTGCCAGTAGTTCACCCTCGGGGCAGGGGGGGACTGAAGCTTTCTTT. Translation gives CASSSPSGQGGTEAFF.

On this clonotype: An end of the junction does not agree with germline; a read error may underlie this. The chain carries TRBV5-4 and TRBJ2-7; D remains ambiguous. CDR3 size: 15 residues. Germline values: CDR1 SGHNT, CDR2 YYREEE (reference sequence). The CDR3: CASSSNNDITSSIAF. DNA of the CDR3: TGTGCCAGCAGCTCAAACAATGACATTACGAGCAGTATTGCCTTC.

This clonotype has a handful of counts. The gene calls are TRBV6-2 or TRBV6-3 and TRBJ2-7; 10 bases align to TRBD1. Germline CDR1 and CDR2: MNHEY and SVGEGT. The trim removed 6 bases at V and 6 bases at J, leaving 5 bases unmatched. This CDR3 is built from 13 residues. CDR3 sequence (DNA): TGTGCCAGCAGGGGACAGGGGACCGCCGAGCAGTACTTC. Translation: CASRGQGTAEQYF.

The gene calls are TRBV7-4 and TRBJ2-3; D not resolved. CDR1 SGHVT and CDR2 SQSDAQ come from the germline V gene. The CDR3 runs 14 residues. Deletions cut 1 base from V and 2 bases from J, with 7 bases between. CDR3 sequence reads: CASSLEGNTDTQYF. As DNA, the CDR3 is TGTGCCAGCAGCTTAGAAGGAAACACAGATACGCAGTATTTT. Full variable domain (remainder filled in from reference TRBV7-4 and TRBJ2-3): GAGVSQSPRYKVAKRGRDVALRCDSISGHVTLYWYRQTLGQGSEVLTYSQSDAQRDKSGRPSGRFSAERPERSVSTLKIQRTEQGDSAVYLCASSLEGNTDTQYFGPGTRLTVL.

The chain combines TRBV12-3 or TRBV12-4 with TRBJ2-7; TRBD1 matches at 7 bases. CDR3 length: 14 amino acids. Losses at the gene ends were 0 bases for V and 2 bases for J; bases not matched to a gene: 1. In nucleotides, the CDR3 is TGTGCCAGCAGTTTAGCTCAGGGGGCCTACGAGCAGTACTTC. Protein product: CASSLAQGAYEQYF.

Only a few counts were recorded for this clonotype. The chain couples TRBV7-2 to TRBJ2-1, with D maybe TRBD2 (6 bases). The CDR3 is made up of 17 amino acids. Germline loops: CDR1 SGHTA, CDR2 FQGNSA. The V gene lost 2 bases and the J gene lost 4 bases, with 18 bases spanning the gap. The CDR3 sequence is CASSLRDLARYYNEQFF. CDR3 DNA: TGTGCCAGCAGCTTAAGGGACCTAGCGAGATATTACAATGAGCAGTTCTTC.

The CDR3 nucleotides read TGCGCCAGCAGTCAACCCCCCGACAGGGGGCCTAGCAATCAGCCCCAGCATTTT. Its translation is CASSQPPDRGPSNQPQHF. V usage is TRBV23-1 and J usage is TRBJ1-5, with TRBD1 matching 10 bases. TRBV23-1 counts as an open reading frame of uncertain function. With 2 bases clipped from V and 0 bases from J, the junction kept 7 bases outside the gene matches. The length of the CDR3 is 18 residues.

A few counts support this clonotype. Here the CDR3 DNA reads TGCGCCAGCAGCTGGGGGGCAGGGCCCGGCACTGAAGCTTTCTTT. It encodes CASSWGAGPGTEAFF. The chain couples TRBV5-1 to TRBJ1-1; possible D gene TRBD1, 6 bases. This CDR3 comprises 15 residues. Trimming left V 3 bases short and J 4 bases short, with 16 bases between. In germline, CDR1 is SGHRS, CDR2 YFSETQ.

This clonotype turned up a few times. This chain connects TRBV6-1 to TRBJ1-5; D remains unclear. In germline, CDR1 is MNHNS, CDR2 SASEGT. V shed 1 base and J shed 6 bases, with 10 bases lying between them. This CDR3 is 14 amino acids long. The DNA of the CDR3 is TGTGCCAGCAGTGAAGAGATGCGGGTTCAGCCCCAGCATTTT. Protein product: CASSEEMRVQPQHF.

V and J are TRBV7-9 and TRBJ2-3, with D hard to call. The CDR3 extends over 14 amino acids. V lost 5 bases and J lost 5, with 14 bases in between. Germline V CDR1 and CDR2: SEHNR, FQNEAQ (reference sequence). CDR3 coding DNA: TGTGCCAGCAGCGACGAAGCGTTGGTAGATACGCAGTATTTT. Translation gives CASSDEALVDTQYF.

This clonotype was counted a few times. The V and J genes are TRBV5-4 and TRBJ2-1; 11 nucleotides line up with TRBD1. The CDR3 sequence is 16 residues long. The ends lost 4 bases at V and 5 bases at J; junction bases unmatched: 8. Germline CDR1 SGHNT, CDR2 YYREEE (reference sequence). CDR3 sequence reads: CASSRGGQGGHNEQFF. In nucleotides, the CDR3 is TGTGCCAGCAGCCGAGGGGGACAGGGGGGACACAATGAGCAGTTCTTC.

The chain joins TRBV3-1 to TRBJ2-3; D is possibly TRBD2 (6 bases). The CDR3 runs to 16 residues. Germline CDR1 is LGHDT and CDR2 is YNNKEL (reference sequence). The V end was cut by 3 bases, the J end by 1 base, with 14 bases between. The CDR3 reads CASSQKEGSGTDTQYF. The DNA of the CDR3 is TGTGCCAGCAGCCAGAAGGAGGGTAGCGGCACAGATACGCAGTATTTT.

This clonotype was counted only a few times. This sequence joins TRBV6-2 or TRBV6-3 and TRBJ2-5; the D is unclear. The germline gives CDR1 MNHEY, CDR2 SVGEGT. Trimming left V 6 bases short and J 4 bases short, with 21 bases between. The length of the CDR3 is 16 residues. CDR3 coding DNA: TGTGCCAGCAGCTCACCCTCGGACCCCGACGGAGAGACCCAGTACTTC. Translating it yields CASSSPSDPDGETQYF.

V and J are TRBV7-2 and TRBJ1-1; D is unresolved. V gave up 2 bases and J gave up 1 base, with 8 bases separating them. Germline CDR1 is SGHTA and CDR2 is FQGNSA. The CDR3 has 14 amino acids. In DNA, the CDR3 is TGTGCCAGCAGCTTATGGGCGGCGAACACTGAAGCTTTCTTT. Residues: CASSLWAANTEAFF.

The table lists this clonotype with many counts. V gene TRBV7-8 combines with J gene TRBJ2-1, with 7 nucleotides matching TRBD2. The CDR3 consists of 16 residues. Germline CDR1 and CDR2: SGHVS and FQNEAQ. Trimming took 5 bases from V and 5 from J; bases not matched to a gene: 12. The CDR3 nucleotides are TGTGCCAGCAGCCCCCGAGTTTTGACTAGCCACAATGAGCAGTTCTTC. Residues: CASSPRVLTSHNEQFF.

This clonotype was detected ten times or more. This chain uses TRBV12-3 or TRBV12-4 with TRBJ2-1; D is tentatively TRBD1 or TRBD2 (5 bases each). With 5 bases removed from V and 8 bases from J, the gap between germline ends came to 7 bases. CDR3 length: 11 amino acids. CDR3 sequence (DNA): TGTGCCAGCAGTATGGGGGATGAGCAGTTCTTC. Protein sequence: CASSMGDEQFF.

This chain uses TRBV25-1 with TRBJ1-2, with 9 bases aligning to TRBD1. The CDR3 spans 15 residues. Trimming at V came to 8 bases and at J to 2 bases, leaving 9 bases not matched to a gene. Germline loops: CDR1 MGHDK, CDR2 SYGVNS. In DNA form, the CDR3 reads TGTGCCAGCCCCACAAACGGGACAGGGAACTATGGCTACACCTTC. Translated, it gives CASPTNGTGNYGYTF.

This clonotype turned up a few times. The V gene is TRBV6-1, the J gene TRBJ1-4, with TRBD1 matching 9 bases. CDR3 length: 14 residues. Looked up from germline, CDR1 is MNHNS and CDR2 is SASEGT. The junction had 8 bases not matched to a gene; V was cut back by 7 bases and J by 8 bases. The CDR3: CASKGRTGDEKLFF. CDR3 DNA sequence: TGTGCCAGCAAGGGAAGGACAGGGGACGAAAAACTGTTTTTT.

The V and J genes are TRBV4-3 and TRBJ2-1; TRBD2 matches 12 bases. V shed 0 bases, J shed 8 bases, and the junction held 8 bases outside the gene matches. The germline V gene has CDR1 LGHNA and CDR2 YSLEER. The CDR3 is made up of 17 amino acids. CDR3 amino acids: CASSQDLLAGGHDEQFF. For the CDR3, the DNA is TGCGCCAGCAGCCAAGATTTACTAGCGGGAGGTCACGATGAGCAGTTCTTC.

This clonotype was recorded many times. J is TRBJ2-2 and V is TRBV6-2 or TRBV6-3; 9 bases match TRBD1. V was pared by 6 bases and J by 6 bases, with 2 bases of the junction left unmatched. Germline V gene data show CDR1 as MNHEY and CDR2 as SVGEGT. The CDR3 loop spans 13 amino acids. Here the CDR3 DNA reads TGTGCCAGCAGGCGACAGGGGGCCGGGGAGCTGTTTTTT. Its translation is CASRRQGAGELFF.

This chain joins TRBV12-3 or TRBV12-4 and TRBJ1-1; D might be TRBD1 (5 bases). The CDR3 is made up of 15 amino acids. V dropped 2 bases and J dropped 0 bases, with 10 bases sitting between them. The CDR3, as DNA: TGTGCCAGCAGTTTATCTGGGGCCCTGAACACTGAAGCTTTCTTT. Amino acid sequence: CASSLSGALNTEAFF.

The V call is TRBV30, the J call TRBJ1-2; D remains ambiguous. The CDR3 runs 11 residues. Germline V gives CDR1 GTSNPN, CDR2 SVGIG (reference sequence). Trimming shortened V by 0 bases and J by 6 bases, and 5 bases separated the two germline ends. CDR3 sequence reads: CAWSVPDGYTF. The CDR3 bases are TGTGCCTGGAGTGTCCCAGATGGCTACACCTTC.

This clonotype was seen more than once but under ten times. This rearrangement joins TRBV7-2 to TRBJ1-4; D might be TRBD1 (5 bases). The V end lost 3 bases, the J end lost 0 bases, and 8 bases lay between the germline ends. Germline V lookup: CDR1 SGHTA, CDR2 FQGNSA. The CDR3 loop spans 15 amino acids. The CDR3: CASSLTGPTNEKLFF. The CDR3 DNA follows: TGTGCCAGCAGCTTGACGGGGCCAACTAATGAAAAACTGTTTTTT.

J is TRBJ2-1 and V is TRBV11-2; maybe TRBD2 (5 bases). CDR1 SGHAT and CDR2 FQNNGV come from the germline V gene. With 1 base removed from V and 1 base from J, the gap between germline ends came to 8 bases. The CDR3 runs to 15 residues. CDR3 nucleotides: TGTGCCAGCAGCTTAGGGGAGCGGTCCTACAATGAGCAGTTCTTC. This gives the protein CASSLGERSYNEQFF. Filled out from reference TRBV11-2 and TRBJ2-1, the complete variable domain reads EAGVAQSPRYKIIEKRQSVAFWCNPISGHATLYWYQQILGQGPKLLIQFQNNGVVDDSQLPKDRFSAERLKGVDSTLKIQPAKLEDSAVYLCASSLGERSYNEQFFGPGTRLTVL.

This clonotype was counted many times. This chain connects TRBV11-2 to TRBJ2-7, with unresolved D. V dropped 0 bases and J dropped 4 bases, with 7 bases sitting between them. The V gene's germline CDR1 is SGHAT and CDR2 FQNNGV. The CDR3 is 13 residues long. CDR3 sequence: CASSLDWGYEQYV. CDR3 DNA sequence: TGTGCCAGCAGCTTAGATTGGGGATACGAGCAGTACGTC.